This is a list of T cell receptor beta chains from one sample in a study of blood T cell repertoires in COVID-19. This table comes from immunoSEQ multiplex PCR, and its TCRdb copy is limited to in-frame clones, with some not included. The table lists under 60,000 clones, roughly nine tenths of them singletons. The material sequenced was peripheral blood. The receptors shown here come from a man between 60 and 75 years old with acute or convalescent COVID-19. Both conserved end residues are part of each CDR3. A D gene is named only where the DNA matches it firmly. Rows give clone size only sometimes, using once, few, many, or a class for an expanded clone.

V gene	CDR3 length	J gene	clone size	D gene	CDR3 protein	CDR3 DNA
TRBV7-9	13	TRBJ2-7	-	-	CASSPGDSYEQYF	TGTGCCAGCAGCCCGGGAGATTCCTACGAGCAGTACTTC
TRBV5-1	14	TRBJ1-5	-	-	CASSLSYGGQPQHF	TGCGCCAGCAGCTTGTCGTACGGAGGGCAGCCCCAGCATTTT
TRBV5-6	15	TRBJ1-2	-	-	CASSLASGSNYGYTF	TGTGCCAGCAGCTTGGCCTCGGGGTCTAACTATGGCTACACCTTC
TRBV5-8	11	TRBJ1-5	-	-	CASSLAVAQHF	TGTGCCAGCAGCTTGGCCGTTGCCCAGCATTTT
TRBV5-6	18	TRBJ1-5	-	-	CASSSFETVHNSNQPQHF	TGTGCCAGCAGCTCATTCGAGACAGTCCATAATAGCAATCAGCCCCAGCATTTT
TRBV7-3	14	TRBJ2-7	once	-	CASSPTGATYEQYF	TGTGCCAGCAGCCCCACAGGTGCTACCTACGAGCAGTACTTC
TRBV18	15	TRBJ2-1	-	-	CASSPDSSSYNEQFF	TGTGCCAGCTCACCGGACAGCAGCTCCTACAATGAGCAGTTCTTC
TRBV9	14	TRBJ2-3	-	-	CASSTGGILDTQYF	TGTGCCAGCAGCACCGGGGGTATTTTAGATACGCAGTATTTT
TRBV18	15	TRBJ2-1	-	-	CASSPRLGQGHEQFF	TGTGCCAGCTCACCCCGCTTAGGCCAGGGCCATGAGCAGTTCTTC
TRBV25-1	15	TRBJ1-4	-	-	CASSPGIATNEKLFF	TGTGCCAGCAGTCCGGGGATAGCAACTAATGAAAAACTGTTTTTT
TRBV24-1	16	TRBJ2-1	-	-	CATSDVGTYGTREQFF	TGTGCCACCAGTGACGTTGGGACATATGGGACCAGGGAGCAGTTCTTC
TRBV6-5	14	TRBJ1-6	-	-	CATSQDLTNSPLHF	TGTGCCACTTCACAGGACCTCACTAATTCACCCCTCCACTTT
TRBV27	16	TRBJ2-1	once	TRBD1	CASSRQGELAGNEQFF	TGTGCCAGCAGCAGACAGGGGGAATTGGCTGGGAATGAGCAGTTCTTC
TRBV5-1	14	TRBJ1-6	-	-	CASSFEEGISPLHF	TGCGCCAGCAGCTTTGAAGAGGGTATTTCACCCCTCCACTTT
TRBV27	15	TRBJ2-7	-	TRBD2	CASSLLGRSLYEQYF	TGTGCCAGCAGTTTACTCGGGAGGTCTCTCTACGAGCAGTACTTC
TRBV12-3/TRBV12-4	13	TRBJ2-7	-	-	CAGSWDSSYEQYF	TGTGCCGGCAGTTGGGACTCATCCTACGAGCAGTACTTC